The clone carrying this T cell receptor (beta chain) has only one observation. Its antigen is undetermined. Per the germline V gene, CDR1 is MDHEN and CDR2 is SYDVKM. The CDR3 sequence is 14 residues long. The trim removed 4 bases at V and 4 bases at J, leaving 7 bases unmatched. This entry belongs to a study of cytomegalovirus exposure and HLA in healthy donors. Findings of the study overall: Per a later analysis, HLA-associated TCR beta chains showed more clonal expansion than other, equally common TCR beta chains. A link between a missense DCLRE1C variant and TCR beta V- and J-gene trimming emerged from a later analysis.

The primer mix had 60 Vbeta and 13 Jbeta primers. Produced via immunoSEQ multiplex PCR; TCRdb's table is partial and in-frame only. Altogether some 71,000 clones are present, roughly 67% being singletons, with the ten largest covering 7.5% to 9%. The specimen was PBMCs. This chain joins TRBV28 and TRBJ2-7, with TRBD2 matching over 7 bases. The sequence was obtained from a man aged 40-49 years in good health and CMV-seropositive. The CDR3 loop is CASSSVAGVYEQYF. The CDR3 nucleotides read TGTGCCAGCAGTTCCGTGGCGGGAGTTTACGAGCAGTACTTC.